This T cell receptor beta chain was identified in a study of blood T cells in healthy people across ages. A remark on this clonotype: The antigen is not known.

Points from the study as a whole: Diversity was estimated from one million T cells, and these estimates were considered underestimates. Roughly linear declines in TCR beta diversity per million T cells occurred with age.

Germline trimming cut 6 bases from V and 8 bases from J; bases unmatched to any gene: 12. Germline V CDR1 and CDR2: ENHRY, SYGVKD. The CDR3 sequence is 15 residues long. The use of a sample-barcoded 5' primer and a J-beta primer mix characterized a second PCR of 7 to 11 cycles. Unique molecular identifiers of 12 random nucleotides labeled each cDNA. TCRdb fed the 5' RACE reads into MiXCR, producing one record per CDR3 protein. The sample holds under 1,000,000 distinct CDR3 sequences, 36% seen once. This chain uses TRBV10-3 with TRBJ2-3; 9 nucleotides align to TRBD1. The specimen sequenced was blood. The receptor was derived from a man aged 18-30 years in good health. The DNA for the CDR3 is TGTGCCATCAGGGGGACAGGGCCCGATGTGGGTACGCAGTATTTT. Translating gives CAIRGTGPDVGTQYF.